One sample yielded the 26 T cell receptor beta chains listed below, sequenced in a study of human T cells and chemical hapten exposure. TCRdb reanalysed the RACE reads using MiXCR and keeps one entry per CDR3 protein. The table has about 90,000 distinct CDR3 sequences, roughly 11% seen once; the top ten hold 0.85% to 1.2%. This sample's time point: patch test 3, about 24 weeks after DPC sensitization. Stated treatment: therapeutic diphenylcyclopropenone sensitization with weekly scalp DPC. Source: whole blood, taken in connection with sensitization to the hapten diphenylcyclopropenone (DPC). The receptors here all came from a woman between 25 and 40 years old with alopecia areata. Some clones in this sample may be carry-over from other donors' samples.

The rearrangement joins TRBV5-1 to TRBJ2-2; 8 positions match TRBD1. The CDR3 totals 14 residues. CDR1 is SGHRS, CDR2 YFSETQ, per germline. V dropped 7 bases and J dropped 3; count of bases not matched to a gene: 5. CDR3 in amino acids: CASAGTGDTGELFF. The CDR3 DNA sequence: TGCGCCAGCGCCGGGACAGGCGACACCGGGGAGCTGTTTTTT.

The chain couples TRBV3-1 to TRBJ2-2; the match to TRBD2 covers 10 bases. Trimming at V came to 4 bases and at J to 3 bases, leaving 14 bases not matched to a gene. The germline V gene has CDR1 LGHDT and CDR2 YNNKEL (reference sequence). This CDR3 spans 19 amino acids. DNA of the CDR3: TGTGCCAGCAGCCCGAAAGGGGGGGCGCTAGCGGGAGACACCGGGGAGCTGTTTTTT. It specifies CASSPKGGALAGDTGELFF.

In this sample, this clonotype turned up a few times. This rearrangement joins TRBV23-1 to TRBJ1-6; TRBD1 matches 9 bases. TRBV23-1 is placed among ORFs of uncertain function. CDR3 length equals 21 residues. V lost 0 bases and J lost 8; bases outside the gene matches: 20. Here the CDR3 reads CASSQSARGTGPNPSDSPLHF. The DNA of the CDR3 is TGCGCCAGCAGTCAATCGGCGAGAGGGACAGGGCCTAACCCATCGGATTCACCCCTCCACTTT.

This clonotype was detected only a few times. This chain connects TRBV10-3 to TRBJ2-1, with D tentatively TRBD1 or TRBD2 (7 bases each). Germline values: CDR1 ENHRY, CDR2 SYGVKD. The V gene lost 3 bases and the J gene lost 5 bases, with 17 bases spanning the gap. The CDR3 loop spans 16 amino acids. This chain's CDR3 is CAISDGGRGLDNEQFF. CDR3 coding DNA: TGTGCCATCAGTGATGGGGGGAGGGGGCTCGACAATGAGCAGTTCTTC.

The rearrangement uses TRBV11-3 and TRBJ1-2; D call uncertain. This CDR3 comprises 17 residues. V was clipped by 4 bases and J by 2 bases, with 20 bases between them. Germline V lookup: CDR1 SGHNT, CDR2 YENEEA. The CDR3 DNA reads TGTGCCAGCAGCTATTCGACGGCAGGAACACCAAACTATGGCTACACCTTC. Translated, it gives CASSYSTAGTPNYGYTF.

There are many counts of this clonotype. The chain recombines TRBV3-1 with TRBJ1-5; no clear D gene. The CDR3 spans 12 residues. From germline, CDR1 is LGHDT and CDR2 YNNKEL (reference sequence). Between the trimmed V and J ends, which lost 3 bases and 9 bases, there was a span of 9 bases. CDR3 nucleotides: TGTGCCAGCAGCCAGTTTACCGGGCCCCAGCATTTT. The encoded protein is CASSQFTGPQHF.

This clonotype has at least ten counts. In DNA, the CDR3 is TGCGCCAGCAGCCCGCCGGACAGGCCTGACGAGCAGTACTTC. Its protein is CASSPPDRPDEQYF. The chain links TRBV5-1 to TRBJ2-7; 7 bases are shared with TRBD1. This CDR3 comprises 14 residues. Germline V lookup: CDR1 SGHRS, CDR2 YFSETQ. With 4 bases clipped from V and 5 bases from J, the junction kept 9 bases outside the gene matches.

The sample holds many counts of this clonotype. The chain has TRBV7-6 and TRBJ2-3; possibly TRBD1 for D (6 bases). CDR1 and CDR2 from the germline V gene are SGHVS and FNYEAQ. The ends were cut back, 1 base at V and 4 bases at J, with 12 bases in the middle. The CDR3 has 15 residues. The CDR3 nucleotides are TGTGCCAGCAGCTTAGTTCAGGACAGACCAGATACGCAGTATTTT. Its translation is CASSLVQDRPDTQYF.

The sample holds many counts of this clonotype. The chain is built from TRBV2 and TRBJ2-2, with D unresolved. Germline lookup yields CDR1 SNHLY and CDR2 FYNNEI. The CDR3 runs 12 residues. Deletions cut 7 bases from V and 1 base from J, with 4 bases between. CDR3 residues: CASKGNTGELFF. In nucleotides, the CDR3 is TGTGCCAGCAAGGGGAACACCGGGGAGCTGTTTTTT.

This clonotype was counted between two and nine times. V usage is TRBV14 and J usage is TRBJ2-4; D is possibly TRBD2 (6 bases). Per germline, CDR1 SGHDN and CDR2 FVKESK. This CDR3 spans 16 amino acids. V was pared by 4 bases and J by 3 bases, with 16 bases between. Written as DNA, the CDR3 is TGTGCCAGCAGCCCCGGGACTCCGCGGGGCAAAAACATTCAGTACTTC. Protein product: CASSPGTPRGKNIQYF.

CDR3 region: CASSGDAYQETQYF. In DNA form, the CDR3 reads TGTGCCAGCAGTGGAGACGCGTACCAAGAGACCCAGTACTTC. This chain uses TRBV2 with TRBJ2-5, with D uncertain. Germline V gene data show CDR1 as SNHLY and CDR2 as FYNNEI. Trimming took 4 bases from V and 0 from J, leaving 9 bases between them. There are 14 residues in the CDR3.

There are many counts of this clonotype. The chain uses TRBV29-1 and TRBJ1-1; a weak D match, TRBD1 (6 bases). This CDR3 comprises 13 residues. Trimming cost V 5 bases and J 0 bases, with 10 bases left between them. The germline V gene encodes CDR1 SQVTM and CDR2 ANQGSEA. CDR3 in amino acids: CSVRTVLNTEAFF. CDR3 nucleotide sequence: TGCAGCGTTCGGACAGTTTTGAACACTGAAGCTTTCTTT.

This clonotype was seen a single time. The chain employs TRBV21-1 and TRBJ2-1. TRBV21-1 is shown as a pseudogene. The CDR3 sequence is 12 residues long. The CDR3 spells CASSKVLNEQFF. CDR3 sequence (DNA): TGTGCCAGCAGCAAAGTTCTCAATGAGCAGTTCTTC.

This clonotype was seen repeatedly, ten times or more. The CDR3 nucleotides are TGTGCCAGCAGCGGACAGGGGAAAACTAACTATGGCTACACCTTC. Translation: CASSGQGKTNYGYTF. This chain links TRBV25-1 with TRBJ1-2; 9 bases match TRBD1. Germline assignment: CDR1 MGHDK and CDR2 SYGVNS. The CDR3 totals 15 residues. V was clipped by 6 bases and J by 0 bases; unmatched bases: 5.

The chain joins TRBV24-1 to TRBJ2-2; TRBD2 matches at 10 bases. CDR1 is KGHDR and CDR2 is SFDVKD in the germline V gene. J was trimmed by 5 bases and V by 4 bases; bases with no gene match: 6. The length of the CDR3 is 16 residues. CDR3 amino acids: CATSDPRLAGTGELFF. CDR3 bases: TGTGCCACCAGTGACCCAAGACTAGCGGGTACCGGGGAGCTGTTTTTT.

This clonotype was counted only a few times. This chain uses TRBV19 with TRBJ2-1, with 10 bases identical to TRBD2. Germline CDR1 is LNHDA and CDR2 is SQIVND (reference sequence). The length of the CDR3 is 15 residues. The trim removed 3 bases at V and 2 bases at J, leaving 1 base unmatched. This chain's CDR3 is CASSITSGAYNEQFF. The CDR3 region has the DNA TGTGCCAGTAGTATTACTAGCGGGGCCTACAATGAGCAGTTCTTC. Full variable domain (rest looked up from reference TRBV19 and TRBJ2-1): DGGITQSPKYLFRKEGQNVTLSCEQNLNHDAMYWYRQDPGQGLRLIYYSQIVNDFQKGDIAEGYSVSREKKESFPLTVTSAQKNPTAFYLCASSITSGAYNEQFFGPGTRLTVL.

The J gene is TRBJ2-7, the V gene TRBV5-6; D is unclear. V was pared by 4 bases and J by 7 bases, with 12 bases between. This CDR3 has 12 amino acids. Germline V gene data show CDR1 as SGHDT and CDR2 as YYEEEE. The CDR3 spells CASSRQDREQYV. CDR3 DNA: TGTGCCAGCAGCAGGCAAGATAGGGAGCAGTACGTC.

This clonotype was observed many times. This chain uses TRBV9 with TRBJ2-2, with 10 bases identical to TRBD2. Unmatched junction bases numbered 7, after V lost 3 bases and J lost 5 bases. CDR3 length: 16 amino acids. Germline V CDR1 and CDR2: SGDLS, YYNGEE. CDR3 in amino acids: CASSAGTSVGTGELFF. CDR3 bases: TGTGCCAGCAGCGCCGGGACTAGCGTAGGTACCGGGGAGCTGTTTTTT.

The CDR3 here is CASSQGDSGGFLYNEQFF. The CDR3 DNA reads TGTGCCAGCAGCCAAGGGGATAGCGGGGGGTTCCTCTACAATGAGCAGTTCTTC. The chain is built from TRBV4-2 and TRBJ2-1; 10 bases line up with TRBD2. The CDR3 sequence is 18 residues long. Germline V gene lookup returns CDR1 LGHNA and CDR2 YNFKEQ. Trimming removed 1 base from V and 3 bases from J; junction bases left unmatched: 9.

Ten or more counts support this clonotype. This sequence joins TRBV7-9 and TRBJ2-5, with TRBD1 identical over 7 bases. Germline CDR1 reads SEHNR; CDR2 reads FQNEAQ (reference sequence). This CDR3 comprises 15 residues. J lost 1 base, V lost 5 bases, and 7 bases had no gene match. The CDR3 DNA is TGTGCCAGCAGCCGTCCGGGACAGAGCCAAGAGACCCAGTACTTC. Amino acids: CASSRPGQSQETQYF.

This clonotype occurred a few times. This sequence joins TRBV6-6 and TRBJ1-4; a possible D gene is TRBD1 (6 bases). CDR1 and CDR2 (germline): MNHNY, SVGAGI (reference sequence). The CDR3 covers 16 residues. V shed 6 bases and J shed 3 bases, with 17 bases lying between them. The CDR3 sequence is CASRLGQSSSNEKLFF. As DNA, the CDR3 is TGTGCCAGCAGGCTAGGACAGTCTAGTTCTAATGAAAAACTGTTTTTT.

The sample holds a few counts of this clonotype. The chain joins TRBV11-2 to TRBJ1-5; 8 nucleotides line up with TRBD1. The CDR3 has 15 amino acids. Per the germline V gene, CDR1 is SGHAT and CDR2 is FQNNGV. V lost 5 bases, J lost 2 bases, and 5 bases stayed unmatched. The DNA for the CDR3 is TGTGCCAGCAGCCCGGCGGGACAGGGCAATCAGCCCCAGCATTTT. Its translation: CASSPAGQGNQPQHF.

There are a few counts of this clonotype. V gene TRBV4-2 combines with J gene TRBJ2-5; 13 positions match TRBD2. V was clipped by 3 bases and J by 5 bases; unmatched bases: 6. The CDR3 is 16 amino acids. Per the germline V gene, CDR1 is LGHNA and CDR2 is YNFKEQ. The CDR3 protein is CASSQKGLAGPETQYF. The DNA for the CDR3 is TGTGCCAGCAGCCAGAAGGGACTAGCGGGACCCGAGACCCAGTACTTC.

The V and J genes are TRBV29-1 and TRBJ2-3, with D possibly being TRBD2 (6 bases). CDR1 and CDR2 (germline): SQVTM, ANQGSEA. V was trimmed by 6 bases and J by 2 bases, leaving 15 bases between them. The CDR3 sequence is 14 residues long. CDR3: CSVGIAAFTDTQYF. The CDR3 DNA reads as TGCAGCGTCGGGATAGCGGCCTTCACAGATACGCAGTATTTT.

The genes are TRBV28 and TRBJ1-3; D unclear. The CDR3 covers 14 residues. Germline CDR1 reads MDHEN; CDR2 reads SYDVKM. V lost 3 bases and J 0 bases, leaving 6 bases between the germline ends. CDR3 amino acids: CASSLRNSGNTIYF. CDR3 in DNA: TGTGCCAGCAGTTTGCGGAACTCTGGAAACACCATATATTTT.

This clonotype was seen repeatedly, ten times or more. This chain joins TRBV10-2 and TRBJ1-3, with no clear D. V was pared by 2 bases and J by 0 bases, with 8 bases between. CDR3 length: 15 amino acids. CDR1 is WSHSY and CDR2 is SAAADI in the germline V gene. In DNA form, the CDR3 reads TGCGCCAGCAGTGAGAGATACTACTCTGGAAACACCATATATTTT. Amino acid sequence: CASSERYYSGNTIYF.